The 14 T cell receptor beta chains given below trace back to one sample, sequenced in a study of spatial heterogeneity in lung cancer. General study results and limits: Intratumoral expanded alpha and beta TCR counts were found to track tumor mutation counts.

Indicated time point: sample taken at primary tumor resection. TCRdb called the 5' RACE reads again in MiXCR, with one record for every CDR3 protein. The sample lists around 19,000 distinct CDR3 sequences, around 6% occurring once. These TCRs are of unknown antigen specificity. The sample consisted of lung tumor tissue, taken at surgery. The source is a female donor with early-stage non-small cell lung cancer.

Remarks on this clonotype: Being one base from a much bigger clone, this may be a read error. The chain carries TRBV9 and TRBJ2-5; TRBD2 matches 13 bases. CDR3 length: 16 residues. The germline CDR1 and CDR2 sequences are SGDLS and YYNGEE. CDR3: CVSSPGLAGAQETQYF. In DNA form, the CDR3 reads TGTGTCAGCAGCCCAGGACTAGCGGGAGCCCAAGAGACCCAGTACTTC.

The CDR3 DNA reads as TGTGCCAGCAGCCATTGGCGGGAGAAGCTTGGTGACAATGAGCAGTTCTTC. This codes for CASSHWREKLGDNEQFF. This sequence joins TRBV3-1 and TRBJ2-1; 7 nucleotides agree with TRBD2. Germline assignment: CDR1 LGHDT and CDR2 YNNKEL (reference sequence). Germline trimming cut 3 bases from V and 5 bases from J; bases unmatched to any gene: 13. The CDR3 is made up of 17 amino acids.

This clonotype was counted ten times or more. The rearrangement links TRBV20-1 to TRBJ1-1; D unclear. The germline V gene has CDR1 DFQATT and CDR2 SNEGSKA (reference sequence). V was pared by 4 bases and J by 5 bases, with 14 bases between. The CDR3 loop spans 13 amino acids. As DNA, the CDR3 is TGCAGTGCTATTGGGAATCTGGGAACTGAAGCTTTCTTT. Its translation is CSAIGNLGTEAFF.

This clonotype showed up just once. A much larger clone lies a single base off, so this may be a read error. Likely a read error: the CDR3 ends without its conserved phenylalanine or tryptophan. CDR3 sequence reads: CSARDLRQGANSPLHY. In nucleotides, the CDR3 is TGCAGTGCTAGAGATCTGAGACAGGGGGCTAATTCACCCCTCCACTAT. J is TRBJ1-6 and V is TRBV20-1, with 10 bases lining up with TRBD1. The V gene end was trimmed by 0 bases and the J gene end by 6 bases; junction bases not matched to a gene: 5. Germline lookup yields CDR1 DFQATT and CDR2 SNEGSKA (reference sequence). The CDR3 spans 16 residues.

Within the sample, this clonotype is medium-sized. This chain joins TRBV29-1 and TRBJ2-7, with 9 bases identical to TRBD1. Trimming at V came to 7 bases and at J to 4 bases, leaving 2 bases not matched to a gene. The CDR3 is 11 residues long. Germline CDR1 is SQVTM and CDR2 is ANQGSEA. The CDR3 region has the DNA TGCAGCGCAGGGACAGGGTACGAGCAGTACTTC. Its protein is CSAGTGYEQYF.

This clonotype was seen only a few times. The rearrangement links TRBV28 to TRBJ1-5; D remains ambiguous. The V gene's germline CDR1 is MDHEN and CDR2 SYDVKM. Between the trimmed V and J ends, which lost 2 bases and 3 bases, there was a span of 2 bases. The CDR3 extends over 12 amino acids. This CDR3 is CASSLLNQPQHF. In nucleotides, the CDR3 is TGTGCCAGCAGTTTACTCAATCAGCCCCAGCATTTT.

In this sample, this clonotype turned up many times. The chain couples TRBV2 to TRBJ1-2; the match to TRBD1 covers 7 bases. The CDR3 is 15 residues long. The V gene's germline CDR1 is SNHLY and CDR2 FYNNEI. V was clipped by 6 bases and J by 4 bases; unmatched bases: 11. CDR3 protein: CASSEPGQRSYGYTF. CDR3 nucleotides: TGTGCCAGCAGCGAACCGGGACAGCGTTCCTATGGCTACACCTTC.

This clonotype has a count of ten or more. This chain links TRBV19 with TRBJ2-1; possible D gene TRBD2, 5 bases. There are 16 residues in the CDR3. CDR1 is LNHDA, CDR2 SQIVND, per germline (reference sequence). Trimming removed 3 bases from V and 6 bases from J, with 18 bases in between. The CDR3 coding sequence is TGTGCCAGTAGTATCGTTGAGGGATATATGGGCAATGAGCAGTTCTTC. This sequence encodes CASSIVEGYMGNEQFF.

This clonotype was seen repeatedly, ten times or more. The chain employs TRBV5-1 and TRBJ2-3; 8 bases align to TRBD1. The CDR3 sequence is 15 residues long. The V segment lost 5 bases and the J segment 6 bases; nucleotides outside the gene matches: 11. Germline V CDR1 and CDR2: SGHRS, YFSETQ. The CDR3 here is CASRPARGLGDTQYF. The CDR3, as DNA: TGCGCCAGCAGACCCGCCAGGGGGCTAGGTGATACGCAGTATTTT.

This clonotype was seen many times. The V call is TRBV27, the J call TRBJ1-2, with D unresolved. V lost 3 bases and J 0 bases, leaving 11 bases between the germline ends. This CDR3 has 15 residues. CDR1 and CDR2 (germline): MNHEY, SMNVEV (reference sequence). The CDR3 DNA follows: TGTGCCAGCAGTTTGACTAAGGGCACTAACTATGGCTACACCTTC. It yields the protein CASSLTKGTNYGYTF.

This clonotype was seen a few times. The chain couples TRBV12-3 or TRBV12-4 to TRBJ2-3, with 8 bases that match TRBD2. The CDR3 consists of 14 residues. The trim removed 7 bases at V and 2 bases at J, leaving 5 bases unmatched. The CDR3 nucleotides read TGTGCCAGCACCTCGGGACTAGACACAGATACGCAGTATTTT. This translates into CASTSGLDTDTQYF.

This clonotype has more than one count but fewer than ten. The rearrangement links TRBV11-2 to TRBJ2-1, with 11 bases lining up with TRBD2. The CDR3 consists of 15 residues. CDR1 and CDR2 (germline): SGHAT, FQNNGV. V trimming: 5 bases; J trimming: 5 bases; junction bases outside the gene matches: 5. CDR3 amino acids: CASSPTSGGNNEQFF. In nucleotides, the CDR3 is TGTGCCAGCAGCCCAACTAGCGGGGGAAACAATGAGCAGTTCTTC. The full variable domain, its missing parts supplied by reference TRBV11-2 and TRBJ2-1, is EAGVAQSPRYKIIEKRQSVAFWCNPISGHATLYWYQQILGQGPKLLIQFQNNGVVDDSQLPKDRFSAERLKGVDSTLKIQPAKLEDSAVYLCASSPTSGGNNEQFFGPGTRLTVL.

This clonotype was detected many times. The chain has TRBV7-9 and TRBJ2-1, with 8 positions matching TRBD2. This CDR3 has 15 amino acids. The ends lost 1 base at V and 7 bases at J; junction bases unmatched: 6. Germline loops: CDR1 SEHNR, CDR2 FQNEAQ (reference sequence). CDR3 DNA sequence: TGTGCCAGCAGCTTAGGACCCGGGAGGGCTAATGAGCAGTTCTTC. Amino acids: CASSLGPGRANEQFF.

This clonotype was seen many times. The genes are TRBV20-1 and TRBJ2-3, with no clear D. The V gene lost 1 base and the J gene lost 3 bases, with 5 bases spanning the gap. The CDR3 spans 12 residues. Germline CDR1 and CDR2: DFQATT and SNEGSKA (reference sequence). The CDR3 protein is CSARVSTDTQYF. The DNA for the CDR3 is TGCAGTGCTAGAGTCAGTACAGATACGCAGTATTTT.